The 21 T cell receptor beta chains below come from one sample, sequenced in a study of radiotherapy plus CTLA-4 blockade in lung cancer. The repertoire was sequenced with immunoSEQ multiplex PCR; TCRdb's copy has only in-frame clones and lacks some. The sample includes about 38,000 clones, over 70% of them seen just once. The sample here was peripheral blood, taken from a patient treated with radiotherapy plus ipilimumab. These receptors all come from a human donor with non-small cell lung cancer who had stable disease on radiotherapy plus ipilimumab.

This sequence joins TRBV5-4 and TRBJ1-1; D remains ambiguous. Trimming shortened V by 0 bases and J by 1 base, and 10 bases separated the two germline ends. The V gene's germline CDR1 is SGHNT and CDR2 YYREEE (reference sequence). The CDR3 totals 15 residues. CDR3 sequence reads: CASSLDWAGNTEAFF. The CDR3 DNA reads TGTGCCAGCAGCTTGGACTGGGCAGGGAACACTGAAGCTTTCTTT.

The chain is built from TRBV5-4 and TRBJ2-1; a possible D gene is TRBD1 (6 bases). Germline lookup yields CDR1 SGHNT and CDR2 YYREEE (reference sequence). V was trimmed by 2 bases and J by 3 bases, leaving 9 bases between them. The CDR3 is 14 amino acids. The CDR3 coding sequence is TGTGCCAGCAGCTTAGGACAGAGCTACAATGAGCAGTTCTTC. This gives the protein CASSLGQSYNEQFF. The whole variable domain, filled in from reference TRBV5-4 and TRBJ2-1, reads ETGVTQSPTHLIKTRGQQVTLRCSSQSGHNTVSWYQQALGQGPQFIFQYYREEENGRGNFPPRFSGLQFPNYSSELNVNALELDDSALYLCASSLGQSYNEQFFGPGTRLTVL.

By sample fraction, this clone is medium-sized. This chain uses TRBV7-2 with TRBJ2-1; 12 bases map to TRBD2. The V and J ends lost 5 bases and 0 bases, in that order; junction bases with no gene match: 8. Germline CDR1 is SGHTA and CDR2 is FQGNSA. The CDR3 totals 18 residues. CDR3 sequence reads: CASSMGLAGRSSYNEQFF. Written as DNA, the CDR3 is TGTGCCAGCAGCATGGGACTAGCGGGTAGGAGCTCCTACAATGAGCAGTTCTTC.

The J gene is TRBJ2-6, the V gene TRBV5-4; D is perhaps TRBD1 (6 bases). Trimming left V 1 base short and J 1 base short, with 15 bases between. Per germline, CDR1 SGHNT and CDR2 YYREEE (reference sequence). This CDR3 spans 18 amino acids. In nucleotides, the CDR3 is TGTGCCAGCAGCTTGTTGGGGGCTTCCTCATCTGGGGCCAACGTCCTGACTTTC. Protein product: CASSLLGASSSGANVLTF. The variable domain in full, with the rest retrieved from reference TRBV5-4 and TRBJ2-6, is ETGVTQSPTHLIKTRGQQVTLRCSSQSGHNTVSWYQQALGQGPQFIFQYYREEENGRGNFPPRFSGLQFPNYSSELNVNALELDDSALYLCASSLLGASSSGANVLTFGAGSRLTVL.

This clone has only a few counts. The chain recombines TRBV6-6 with TRBJ2-1; D ambiguous. This CDR3 has 12 residues. V gave up 2 bases and J gave up 8 bases, with 7 bases separating them. The germline gives CDR1 MNHNY, CDR2 SVGAGI (reference sequence). The CDR3 here is CASSYPKDEQFF. The CDR3 DNA follows: TGTGCCAGCAGTTACCCTAAGGATGAGCAGTTCTTC.

This clone came up a few times. The chain joins TRBV5-1 to TRBJ1-4, with a possible D match to TRBD1 (5 bases). V gave up 5 bases and J gave up 6 bases, with 20 bases separating them. Per germline, CDR1 SGHRS and CDR2 YFSETQ. The length of the CDR3 is 16 residues. In DNA form, the CDR3 reads TGCGCCAGCAGACGAAATACAGGCGCAAGTTATGAAAAACTGTTTTTT. Translated: CASRRNTGASYEKLFF.

The chain links TRBV28 to TRBJ1-5, with D unclear. Germline lookup yields CDR1 MDHEN and CDR2 SYDVKM. V dropped 3 bases and J dropped 3 bases, with 9 bases sitting between them. The CDR3 length is 14 residues. CDR3 protein: CASSLQGANQPQHF. The CDR3 DNA reads as TGTGCCAGCAGTTTGCAAGGAGCCAATCAGCCCCAGCATTTT.

The chain combines TRBV7-9 with TRBJ1-1; D is undetermined. The CDR3 has 11 residues. Germline values: CDR1 SEHNR, CDR2 FQNEAQ (reference sequence). V was cut by 5 bases and J by 4 bases, with 5 bases left in between. The CDR3 DNA is TGTGCCAGCAGCATCGGCACTGAAGCTTTCTTT. This codes for CASSIGTEAFF.

The chain recombines TRBV19 with TRBJ1-2, with TRBD1 as a possible D gene (5 bases). The CDR3 is 14 amino acids. Per the germline V gene, CDR1 is LNHDA and CDR2 is SQIVND (reference sequence). V lost 5 bases to trimming and J lost 1 base, with 11 bases between them. The CDR3 sequence is CASSSDSRNYGYTF. The DNA of the CDR3 is TGTGCCAGTAGTTCCGACAGCCGTAACTATGGCTACACCTTC.

The chain has TRBV6-6 and TRBJ1-2; D is unresolved. V was pared by 4 bases and J by 3 bases, with 12 bases between. The length of the CDR3 is 14 residues. CDR1 MNHNY and CDR2 SVGAGI come from the germline V gene (reference sequence). CDR3 loop: CASSSQGGDYGYTF. DNA for the CDR3: TGTGCCAGCAGTTCCCAAGGAGGAGACTATGGCTACACCTTC.

V and J are TRBV5-6 and TRBJ1-5, with TRBD1 matching over 9 bases. The germline CDR1 and CDR2 sequences are SGHDT and YYEEEE. CDR3 length: 14 amino acids. V was clipped by 0 bases and J by 6 bases; unmatched bases: 1. The CDR3 loop is CASSLGQGVQPQHF. The DNA of the CDR3 is TGTGCCAGCAGCTTGGGACAGGGGGTTCAGCCCCAGCATTTT.

The V call is TRBV6-5, the J call TRBJ2-2; 11 nucleotides match TRBD1. The trim removed 4 bases at V and 6 bases at J, leaving 4 bases unmatched. Germline V gene sequence: CDR1 MNHEY, CDR2 SVGAGI. The CDR3 covers 15 residues. In DNA form, the CDR3 reads TGTGCCAGCAGTTTTAGGGGACAGGGGGCCGGGGAGCTGTTTTTT. This encodes CASSFRGQGAGELFF.

The gene calls are TRBV4-2 and TRBJ2-1; weak D call: TRBD1 (5 bases). Germline lookup yields CDR1 LGHNA and CDR2 YNFKEQ. The CDR3 contains 17 residues. V was shortened by 0 bases and J by 5 bases, with 17 bases between the two germline ends. Here the CDR3 reads CASSQEGVSRRDNEQFF. The CDR3 DNA reads as TGTGCCAGCAGCCAAGAAGGAGTGTCACGCAGGGACAATGAGCAGTTCTTC.

The CDR3 DNA reads as TGTGCCAGCAGGTGGGGGACTCTGAACACTGAAGCTTTCTTT. This translates into CASRWGTLNTEAFF. The J gene is TRBJ1-1, the V gene TRBV5-6; a weak D match, TRBD1 (5 bases). Trimming cost V 5 bases and J 0 bases, with 11 bases left between them. Germline V CDR1 and CDR2: SGHDT, YYEEEE. The CDR3 covers 14 residues.

This clone has just a few counts. This chain links TRBV9 with TRBJ1-3, with 7 bases identical to TRBD1. The CDR3 has 16 amino acids. Germline CDR1 and CDR2: SGDLS and YYNGEE. Trimming took 0 bases from V and 4 from J; bases not matched to a gene: 7. The CDR3: CASSVEEGAAGNTIYF. The CDR3 DNA follows: TGTGCCAGCAGCGTAGAGGAGGGGGCAGCGGGAAACACCATATATTTT. Together with reference TRBV9 and TRBJ1-3, the CDR3 gives the full variable domain: DSGVTQTPKHLITATGQRVTLRCSPRSGDLSVYWYQQSLDQGLQFLIQYYNGEERAKGNILERFSAQQFPDLHSELNLSSLELGDSALYFCASSVEEGAAGNTIYFGEGSWLTVV.

The chain carries TRBV19 and TRBJ1-2; a weak D match, TRBD1 (5 bases). With 3 bases removed from V and 5 bases from J, the gap between germline ends came to 16 bases. Germline CDR1 and CDR2: LNHDA and SQIVND (reference sequence). CDR3 length: 15 amino acids. Written as DNA, the CDR3 is TGTGCCAGTAGTATGGGGGGGGTAGCCGGGTATGGCTACACCTTC. Translating gives CASSMGGVAGYGYTF.

The chain combines TRBV5-1 with TRBJ1-1; the D is unclear. The CDR3 totals 13 residues. CDR1 is SGHRS and CDR2 is YFSETQ in the germline V gene. Between the trimmed V and J ends, which lost 2 bases and 0 bases, there was a span of 5 bases. The CDR3 bases are TGCGCCAGCAGCTTAGACGTGAACACTGAAGCTTTCTTT. It codes for CASSLDVNTEAFF.

This clone was counted between two and nine times. This chain uses TRBV18 with TRBJ2-3, with D hard to call. The V and J ends lost 6 bases and 1 base respectively, with 8 bases between them. Looked up from germline, CDR1 is KGHSH and CDR2 is LQKENI. The CDR3 contains 13 residues. Here the CDR3 DNA reads TGTGCCAGCTCCTTAGCTGGCACAGATACGCAGTATTTT. This gives the protein CASSLAGTDTQYF.

The rearrangement uses TRBV28 and TRBJ1-2; D is possibly TRBD1 (5 bases). V lost 2 bases, J lost 2 bases, and 12 bases lay in between. Germline lookup yields CDR1 MDHEN and CDR2 SYDVKM. CDR3 length equals 15 residues. CDR3 sequence: CASSLTGPINYGYTF. In DNA form, the CDR3 reads TGTGCCAGCAGTTTAACGGGACCTATAAACTATGGCTACACCTTC.

This chain connects TRBV5-1 to TRBJ2-5; D unresolved. Trimming took 1 base from V and 3 from J, leaving 13 bases between them. Germline-derived CDR1 and CDR2 are SGHRS and YFSETQ. CDR3 size: 15 residues. In nucleotides, the CDR3 is TGCGCCAGCAGCTTGACTCGGCCAGTTGAAGAGACCCAGTACTTC. Its protein product is CASSLTRPVEETQYF. The full variable domain, with the rest looked up from reference TRBV5-1 and TRBJ2-5, is KAGVTQTPRYLIKTRGQQVTLSCSPISGHRSVSWYQQTPGQGLQFLFEYFSETQRNKGNFPGRFSGRQFSNSRSEMNVSTLELGDSALYLCASSLTRPVEETQYFGPGTRLLVL.

This clone was seen once. The chain uses TRBV6-5 and TRBJ1-3, with TRBD1 as a possible D gene (5 bases). Deletions cut 6 bases from V and 2 bases from J, with 14 bases between. The germline V gene encodes CDR1 MNHEY and CDR2 SVGAGI. This CDR3 is built from 15 residues. The CDR3 DNA follows: TGTGCCAGCAGCCTCGGGGGAGCCGCTGGAAACACCATATATTTT. It encodes CASSLGGAAGNTIYF.